This TCR beta chain came from a study of early T cells in non-severe SARS-CoV-2 infection. Ten or more counts support this clonotype. The library protocol tagged individual cDNA molecules with unique molecular identifiers. TCRdb called the 5' RACE reads again in MiXCR, with one record for every CDR3 protein. The table lists fewer than 40,000 distinct CDR3 sequences, under 6% of them singletons. This CDR3 has 11 residues. The V gene lost 7 bases and the J gene lost 8 bases, with 11 bases spanning the gap. Germline V lookup: CDR1 LNHDA, CDR2 SQIVND (reference sequence). This clonotype originated in an adult who was a healthcare worker with PCR-confirmed SARS-CoV-2 infection or an uninfected control (not recorded which). This sequence joins TRBV19 and TRBJ1-2; D may be TRBD1 (5 bases). Sequenced input: whole blood. CDR3 nucleotide sequence: TGTGCCAGTATAGCAGGGCAAGGCTACACCTTC. Translation: CASIAGQGYTF.